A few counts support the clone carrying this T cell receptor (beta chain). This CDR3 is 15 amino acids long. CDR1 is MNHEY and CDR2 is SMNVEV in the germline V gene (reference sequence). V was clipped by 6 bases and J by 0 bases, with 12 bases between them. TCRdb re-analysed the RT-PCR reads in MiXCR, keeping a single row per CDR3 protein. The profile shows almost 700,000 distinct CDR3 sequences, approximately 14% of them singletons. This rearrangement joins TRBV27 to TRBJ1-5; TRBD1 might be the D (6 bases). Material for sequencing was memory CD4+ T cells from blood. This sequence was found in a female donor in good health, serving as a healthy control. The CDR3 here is CASRITGYSNQPQHF. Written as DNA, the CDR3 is TGTGCCAGCAGGATCACAGGGTATAGCAATCAGCCCCAGCATTTT.